This is a list of T cell receptor beta chains from one sample in a study of control samples from healthy donors and cancer patients. This table comes from immunoSEQ multiplex PCR, and its TCRdb copy is limited to in-frame clones, with some not included. The data contain under 150,000 clones, roughly 92% of them singletons. Sequencing was carried out using blood. Source of these receptors: a man aged 25-40 years in good health. Both conserved end residues are part of each CDR3. D genes are given only for firm matches. Rows give clone size only sometimes, using once, few, many, or a class for an expanded clone.

clone_size	v_call	d_call	j_call	cdr3_nt	cdr3_aa
-	TRBV10-2	TRBD1	TRBJ1-2	TGCGCCAGCAGTGAAGACAGGGGTCTGGATGGCTACACCTTC	CASSEDRGLDGYTF
-	TRBV11-2	-	TRBJ1-1	TGTGCCAGCAGCCCCAATGGGGGGGGAGACACTGAAGCTTTCTTT	CASSPNGGGDTEAFF
-	TRBV10-2	-	TRBJ2-7	TGCGCCAGCAGCAGTGGGGCTCCCTACGAGCAGTACTTC	CASSSGAPYEQYF
once	TRBV7-2	-	TRBJ1-1	TGTGCCAGCAGCTGGGTAGTGTGGGGGGACACTGAAGCTTTCTTT	CASSWVVWGDTEAFF
-	TRBV9	TRBD1	TRBJ2-7	TGTGCCAGCAGCCAATGGGACAGGGGACCCTACGAGCAGTACTTC	CASSQWDRGPYEQYF
-	TRBV28	TRBD1	TRBJ1-5	TGTGCCAGCAGGGGGGACAGGGGATATCAGCCCCAGCATTTT	CASRGDRGYQPQHF
-	TRBV18	TRBD1	TRBJ1-6	TGTGCCAGCTCACTCGCCGGGACAGGGAATAATTCACCCCTCCACTTT	CASSLAGTGNNSPLHF
-	TRBV18	-	TRBJ2-1	TGTGCCAGCTCACCAGCGTCGGCCTCCTACAATGAGCAGTTCTTC	CASSPASASYNEQFF
-	TRBV3-1/TRBV3-2	-	TRBJ2-1	TGTGCCAGCAGCCCTGGCGGCAGGATCTCCTACAATGAGCAGTTCTTC	CASSPGGRISYNEQFF
-	TRBV2	TRBD1	TRBJ1-4	TGTGCCAGCATCAGGGACAGGGGAAATGAAAAACTGTTTTTT	CASIRDRGNEKLFF
-	TRBV19	-	TRBJ1-2	TGTGCCAGTAGTATAGTGGTAGGGGTCGACTATGGCTACACCTTC	CASSIVVGVDYGYTF
-	TRBV6-2/TRBV6-3	TRBD2	TRBJ2-5	TGTGCCAGCAGTACCCAGTCGCGGGAGGTCGGGGAGACCCAGTACTTC	CASSTQSREVGETQYF
-	TRBV18	TRBD1	TRBJ2-1	TGTGCCAGCTCAAAACAGGGGGGCTCCTACAATGAGCAGTTCTTC	CASSKQGGSYNEQFF
-	TRBV19	-	TRBJ1-5	TGTGCCAGTTCTTCGGATGGGGGAAATCAGCCCCAGCATTTT	CASSSDGGNQPQHF
-	TRBV7-3	-	TRBJ2-2	TGTGCCAGCAGCCTGACTTTGGCCCTCACCACCGGGGAGCTGTTTTTT	CASSLTLALTTGELFF
-	TRBV9	TRBD2	TRBJ2-1	TGTGCCAGCAGCGTTGTAGCGGGCAATGAGCAGTTCTTC	CASSVVAGNEQFF
-	TRBV18	TRBD1	TRBJ1-5	TGTGCCAGCTCACCTCCAGGGGGGCCCAATCAGCCCCAGCATTTT	CASSPPGGPNQPQHF
-	TRBV9	-	TRBJ2-7	TGTGCCAGCAGCGTAGGTCAGTACTCCTACGAGCAGTACTTC	CASSVGQYSYEQYF
-	TRBV7-8	TRBD2	TRBJ2-7	TGTGCCAGCAGCTTAGCCCTAGCGGGATCCACCTACGAGCAGTACTTC	CASSLALAGSTYEQYF
-	TRBV30	TRBD1	TRBJ1-2	TGTGCCTGGAACACGGGACAGGGGGCGAATGGCTACACCTTC	CAWNTGQGANGYTF
-	TRBV11-3	-	TRBJ2-1	TGTGCCAGCAGCCGCTTGGAACAAAACAATGAGCAGTTCTTC	CASSRLEQNNEQFF
-	TRBV30	TRBD1	TRBJ1-1	TGTGCCTGGTCGACAGGGGCCACTGAAGCTTTCTTT	CAWSTGATEAFF
-	TRBV3-1/TRBV3-2	-	TRBJ2-6	TGTGCCAGCAGCCAAGATCTGGCTCGACCTGGGGCCAACGTCCTGACTTTC	CASSQDLARPGANVLTF
-	TRBV27	TRBD1	TRBJ2-7	TGTGCCAGCAGTCCCCCCCCACGGACAGGGACCTACGAGCAGTACTTC	CASSPPPRTGTYEQYF
-	TRBV6-4	-	TRBJ1-6	TGTGCCAGCAGTGAGATACCGAATTCACCCCTCCACTTT	CASSEIPNSPLHF
once	TRBV6-4	TRBD2	TRBJ2-3	TGTGCCAGCAGCCCTAGCGGGAGGGCCGGGGGCACAGATACGCAGTATTTT	CASSPSGRAGGTDTQYF
-	TRBV6-5	-	TRBJ1-1	TGTGCCAGCAGTTACCCGAACACTGAAGCTTTCTTT	CASSYPNTEAFF
-	TRBV5-4	-	TRBJ1-2	TGTGCCAGCAGCTTGGGGGGGTTCTTTTCTAACTATGGCTACACCTTC	CASSLGGFFSNYGYTF
-	TRBV3-1/TRBV3-2	-	TRBJ2-7	TGTGCCAGCAGCCAAGCACAGGGTATCTACGAGCAGTACTTC	CASSQAQGIYEQYF
-	TRBV28	-	TRBJ1-1	TGTGCCAGCAGTTTTGATCCAGAGAACACTGAAGCTTTCTTT	CASSFDPENTEAFF
-	TRBV6-5	TRBD1	TRBJ2-5	TGTGCCAGCAGGGGGACAGGGGCGGGAGAGACCCAGTACTTC	CASRGTGAGETQYF
-	TRBV2	TRBD2	TRBJ2-5	TGTGCCAGCAGTGAAGCGCCGGGACTAGCAGCACCCTCAGAGACCCAGTACTTC	CASSEAPGLAAPSETQYF
once	TRBV28	TRBD1	TRBJ2-3	TGTGCCAGCAGTTCCAGGGGGTTTGGGACCCTGCCAGATACGCAGTATTTT	CASSSRGFGTLPDTQYF
-	TRBV19	TRBD1	TRBJ2-4	TGTGCCAGTAGTACAAACAGGGGCATAGCCAAAAACATTCAGTACTTC	CASSTNRGIAKNIQYF
-	TRBV9	-	TRBJ1-2	TGTGCCAGCAGAGGCGACTATGGCTACACCTTC	CASRGDYGYTF
-	TRBV11-3	TRBD2	TRBJ2-1	TGTGCCAGCAGCTCACTAGCGGGAGGGAACAATGAGCAGTTCTTC	CASSSLAGGNNEQFF
-	TRBV5-8	-	TRBJ2-1	TGTGCCAGCAAAAGGTTTGCCAGGAGGATAAATGAGCAGTTCTTC	CASKRFARRINEQFF
-	TRBV11-1	TRBD2	TRBJ2-5	TGTGCCAGCAGCTTTGATCCGACGGGGGGGACCCAGTACTTC	CASSFDPTGGTQYF
-	TRBV6-2/TRBV6-3	-	TRBJ2-4	TGTGCCAGCAGCGAACAGGGTTTGACCAAAAACATTCAGTACTTC	CASSEQGLTKNIQYF
-	TRBV7-2	-	TRBJ1-2	TGTGCCAGCAGCTCGCGAGAGACAGGAACTTATGGCTACACCTTC	CASSSRETGTYGYTF
-	TRBV7-6	TRBD1	TRBJ2-7	TGTGCCAGCAGCCGAACCGGGACAGGGGTGTACGAGCAGTACTTC	CASSRTGTGVYEQYF
-	TRBV6-4	-	TRBJ2-1	TGTGCCAGCAGTGTGGGGACGGGGCCTAACAATGAGCAGTTCTTC	CASSVGTGPNNEQFF
-	TRBV21-1	-	TRBJ2-1	TGTGCCAGCAGCAACGGACAAATCAATGAGCAGTTCTTC	CASSNGQINEQFF
-	TRBV19	-	TRBJ1-2	TGTGCCAGTACCCCGGGGCCGGGGGACTATGGCTACACCTTC	CASTPGPGDYGYTF
-	TRBV6-1	-	TRBJ1-6	TGTGCCAGCAGTGAATTAGCGGGTAATTCACCCCTCCACTTT	CASSELAGNSPLHF
few	TRBV19	-	TRBJ2-1	TGTGCCAGTAGTATGGTAGGAGGGCTAAATGAGCAGTTCTTC	CASSMVGGLNEQFF
-	TRBV30	-	TRBJ1-3	TGTGCCTGGAGGCCCAAACAGCGCTTCTCTGGAAACACCATATATTTT	CAWRPKQRFSGNTIYF
-	TRBV6-5	TRBD1	TRBJ1-6	TGTGCCAGCAGATGGGACAGTTATAATTCACCCCTCCACTTT	CASRWDSYNSPLHF
-	TRBV3-1/TRBV3-2	TRBD2	TRBJ2-1	TGTGCCAGCAGCCAAGATCGGCGGGAGAGACACAATGAGCAGTTCTTC	CASSQDRRERHNEQFF
-	TRBV30	-	TRBJ1-3	TGTGCCTGGAGTGTAAAGGACACCCGAGGCACCATATATTTT	CAWSVKDTRGTIYF
-	TRBV6-1	-	TRBJ2-7	TGTGCCAGCAGTGAAGCAGGGGGATTCTACGAGCAGTACTTC	CASSEAGGFYEQYF
-	TRBV5-6	-	TRBJ1-3	TGTGCCAGCAGCTTGGGCGGGCAGCCCTTCTCTGGAAACACCATATATTTT	CASSLGGQPFSGNTIYF
-	TRBV13	TRBD2	TRBJ2-5	TGTGCCAGCAGCCTTGGACTAGCGGGATCACAAGAGACCCAGTACTTC	CASSLGLAGSQETQYF
once	TRBV7-9	TRBD2	TRBJ2-7	TGTGCCAGCAGCTTAGGGTCTAGCGGGAGCTACGAGCAGTACTTC	CASSLGSSGSYEQYF
-	TRBV29-1	-	TRBJ1-1	TGCAGCGTTGTTGGGGGACACACTGAAGCTTTCTTT	CSVVGGHTEAFF